The next 26 T cell receptor beta chains were all read from a single sample in a study of T cell repertoires in cytomegalovirus infection. TCRdb called the reads again in MiXCR, with one record for every CDR3 protein. The table includes 200,000 to 250,000 distinct CDR3 sequences, 22% detected once. Sequencing was done on a sample of CD8+ T cells from PBMCs. Receptors originate from a human donor in good health (CMV status not recorded). Some clones in this sample may be carry-over from other donors' samples.

This clonotype came up many times. This chain joins TRBV7-2 and TRBJ2-7; D perhaps matches TRBD1 (6 bases). This CDR3 spans 13 amino acids. V was pared by 4 bases and J by 1 base, with 8 bases between. From germline, CDR1 is SGHTA and CDR2 FQGNSA. The chain's CDR3 is CASSWGRSYEQYF. CDR3 DNA: TGTGCCAGCAGCTGGGGGCGGTCCTACGAGCAGTACTTC.

This clonotype was seen a handful of times. The chain joins TRBV11-2 to TRBJ2-1; TRBD2 matches at 9 bases. The CDR3 totals 17 residues. Germline V lookup: CDR1 SGHAT, CDR2 FQNNGV. The ends lost 2 bases at V and 6 bases at J; junction bases unmatched: 11. CDR3 DNA: TGTGCCAGCAGCTTACCCCTTGCGGGGGGGCCTTTCAATGAGCAGTTCTTC. It codes for CASSLPLAGGPFNEQFF.

The CDR3 DNA follows: TGTGCCAGCAGCTTAAGGGGCTCTTACTACGAGCAGTACTTC. Its protein is CASSLRGSYYEQYF. The chain is built from TRBV27 and TRBJ2-7; weak D call: TRBD1 (5 bases). Germline V CDR1 and CDR2: MNHEY, SMNVEV (reference sequence). V lost 6 bases to trimming and J lost 3 bases, with 15 bases between them. The CDR3 is 14 amino acids.

This clonotype was seen many times. The chain couples TRBV12-3 or TRBV12-4 to TRBJ2-7, with a possible D match to TRBD1 (5 bases). This CDR3 has 15 residues. Between the trimmed V and J ends, which lost 4 bases and 5 bases, there was a span of 18 bases. CDR3 region: CASSSLQDQFDEQYF. CDR3 sequence (DNA): TGTGCCAGCAGTTCCCTACAGGACCAGTTTGACGAGCAGTACTTC.

Only a few counts were recorded for this clonotype. This chain links TRBV12-5 with TRBJ2-2; TRBD1 aligns across 7 bases. The CDR3 is 14 amino acids. Germline assignment: CDR1 LGHNT and CDR2 FRNRAP. V lost 10 bases and J lost 2; bases outside the gene matches: 7. CDR3 residues: CAISRTGNTGELFF. Written as DNA, the CDR3 is TGTGCTATTTCGAGGACAGGAAACACCGGGGAGCTGTTTTTT.

The rearrangement uses TRBV27 and TRBJ2-7; 8 bases map to TRBD1. With 4 bases clipped from V and 1 base from J, the junction kept 9 bases outside the gene matches. Looked up from germline, CDR1 is MNHEY and CDR2 is SMNVEV (reference sequence). This CDR3 has 16 residues. CDR3 residues: CASSSLWTGNSYEQYF. The CDR3 DNA reads TGTGCCAGCAGTTCCCTCTGGACAGGGAATTCCTACGAGCAGTACTTC.

The V and J genes are TRBV29-1 and TRBJ2-7; no clear D gene. There are 13 residues in the CDR3. Germline CDR1 and CDR2: SQVTM and ANQGSEA. V shed 0 bases and J shed 4 bases, with 10 bases lying between them. This chain's CDR3 is CSVEEQNPYEQYF. CDR3 bases: TGCAGCGTTGAAGAGCAGAACCCTTACGAGCAGTACTTC.

V is TRBV2 and J is TRBJ2-3; D perhaps matches TRBD2 (6 bases). With 10 bases removed from V and 0 bases from J, the gap between germline ends came to 11 bases. The CDR3 length is 13 residues. Germline lookup yields CDR1 SNHLY and CDR2 FYNNEI. DNA for the CDR3: TGTGCCACTACGGGACTTAGCACAGATACGCAGTATTTT. Its protein is CATTGLSTDTQYF. The full variable domain, completed using reference TRBV2 and TRBJ2-3, is EPEVTQTPSHQVTQMGQEVILRCVPISNHLYFYWYRQILGQKVEFLVSFYNNEISEKSEIFDDQFSVERPDGSNFTLKIRSTKLEDSAMYFCATTGLSTDTQYFGPGTRLTVL.

This clonotype came up many times. The rearrangement joins TRBV7-9 to TRBJ2-2; D is unresolved. Trimming took off 10 bases at V and 2 bases at J, with 11 bases between the two ends. Germline values: CDR1 SEHNR, CDR2 FQNEAQ (reference sequence). The CDR3 sequence is 13 residues long. CDR3 protein: CATSGLNTGELFF. CDR3 nucleotide sequence: TGTGCCACTTCCGGGCTTAACACCGGGGAGCTGTTTTTT.

In its sample, this clonotype was seen a few times. The chain is built from TRBV28 and TRBJ2-1; 11 bases line up with TRBD2. This CDR3 has 16 residues. The germline gives CDR1 MDHEN, CDR2 SYDVKM. Trimming removed 7 bases from V and 3 bases from J; junction bases left unmatched: 8. CDR3 nucleotide sequence: TGTGCCAGCATCTTAGCGGGGGGGCCGGGCTACAATGAGCAGTTCTTC. This translates into CASILAGGPGYNEQFF.

This clonotype came up many times. This sequence joins TRBV12-3 or TRBV12-4 and TRBJ1-1, with unresolved D. Trimming took off 3 bases at V and 6 bases at J, with 8 bases between the two ends. The CDR3 is 12 residues long. The CDR3 bases are TGTGCCAGCAGTTTCATGACCTCTGAAGCTTTCTTT. It codes for CASSFMTSEAFF.

There are many counts of this clonotype. This chain joins TRBV7-6 and TRBJ2-2; D is possibly TRBD2 (5 bases). The germline CDR1 and CDR2 sequences are SGHVS and FNYEAQ. This CDR3 has 16 amino acids. Trimming shortened V by 5 bases and J by 3 bases, and 16 bases separated the two germline ends. Here the CDR3 DNA reads TGTGCCAGCAGCGCCCCAGAGGGTTCGGACACCGGGGAGCTGTTTTTT. It specifies CASSAPEGSDTGELFF.

This clonotype was counted ten times or more. The chain uses TRBV7-8 and TRBJ1-5; tentatively, D is TRBD1 (6 bases). V lost 0 bases and J 1 base, leaving 13 bases between the germline ends. Germline CDR1 and CDR2: SGHVS and FQNEAQ. There are 17 residues in the CDR3. The chain's CDR3 is CASSLAGGGASNQPQHF. Written as DNA, the CDR3 is TGTGCCAGCAGCTTAGCGGGTGGGGGGGCGAGCAATCAGCCCCAGCATTTT.

This clonotype was detected a few times. The CDR3 DNA sequence: TGTGCCAGCAGTCTCGGGAGCCCAACGGGGGGGACCCAGTACTTC. Translated: CASSLGSPTGGTQYF. The rearrangement uses TRBV12-3 or TRBV12-4 and TRBJ2-5, with 7 bases matching TRBD2. J was trimmed by 7 bases and V by 5 bases; bases with no gene match: 13. The CDR3 covers 15 residues.

This sequence joins TRBV20-1 and TRBJ1-1; D unclear. The V gene's germline CDR1 is DFQATT and CDR2 SNEGSKA (reference sequence). The CDR3 loop spans 11 amino acids. V lost 1 base and J 6 bases, leaving 6 bases between the germline ends. This chain's CDR3 is CSARVAAEAFF. The CDR3 DNA follows: TGCAGTGCTAGAGTGGCGGCTGAAGCTTTCTTT.

The rearrangement links TRBV2 to TRBJ2-3; possibly TRBD1 for D (6 bases). The CDR3 is made up of 13 amino acids. Trimming took off 6 bases at V and 6 bases at J, with 13 bases between the two ends. Germline-derived CDR1 and CDR2 are SNHLY and FYNNEI. The CDR3 nucleotides are TGTGCCAGCAGATTCCAGGGGCCCGATACGCAGTATTTT. Its translation is CASRFQGPDTQYF.

The chain has TRBV20-1 and TRBJ1-1; D call uncertain. Trimming took off 4 bases at V and 5 bases at J, with 20 bases between the two ends. Germline assignment: CDR1 DFQATT and CDR2 SNEGSKA (reference sequence). The CDR3 totals 15 residues. CDR3 region: CSAIPLRAGPTEAFF. The CDR3 nucleotides are TGCAGTGCTATCCCCCTCCGGGCAGGACCTACTGAAGCTTTCTTT.

V and J are TRBV19 and TRBJ2-1, with TRBD2 matching 12 bases. The germline CDR1 and CDR2 sequences are LNHDA and SQIVND (reference sequence). The V and J ends lost 7 bases and 0 bases, in that order; junction bases with no gene match: 10. This CDR3 comprises 18 residues. The DNA of the CDR3 is TGTGCCAGTACCCAGACCGGGACTAGCGGGTCCTCCTACAATGAGCAGTTCTTC. It translates to CASTQTGTSGSSYNEQFF.

The rearrangement links TRBV18 to TRBJ2-1; D call uncertain. V lost 2 bases and J lost 8, with 7 bases in between. The CDR3 totals 12 residues. Germline V gives CDR1 KGHSH, CDR2 LQKENI. The CDR3 is CASSPRFDEQFF. CDR3 nucleotides: TGTGCCAGCTCACCAAGGTTCGATGAGCAGTTCTTC.

This clonotype showed up many times. CDR3 DNA: TGTGCCAGCAGCTTAACCGGACAGTGGCTCGAGGAGACCCAGTACTTC. As protein: CASSLTGQWLEETQYF. The rearrangement links TRBV7-3 to TRBJ2-5; TRBD1 is a possible D gene (6 bases). The CDR3 length is 16 residues. The V gene lost 0 bases and the J gene lost 5 bases, with 16 bases spanning the gap. Germline V gene lookup returns CDR1 SGHTA and CDR2 FQGTGA.

This clonotype was detected only a few times. This rearrangement joins TRBV20-1 to TRBJ2-1, with D possibly being TRBD2 (6 bases). CDR1 is DFQATT, CDR2 SNEGSKA, per germline (reference sequence). Deletions cut 3 bases from V and 2 bases from J, with 17 bases between. The CDR3 consists of 16 residues. This CDR3 reads CSASHSGGVPYNEQFF. In nucleotides, the CDR3 is TGCAGTGCTAGTCACTCCGGGGGAGTCCCCTACAATGAGCAGTTCTTC.

This clonotype was seen a handful of times. The chain combines TRBV6-5 with TRBJ2-1; maybe TRBD2 (5 bases). Looked up from germline, CDR1 is MNHEY and CDR2 is SVGAGI. CDR3 size: 12 residues. The germline V and J ends were trimmed by 2 bases and 8 bases, with 7 bases remaining between them. Here the CDR3 reads CASSYEGYEQFF. The CDR3 DNA reads as TGTGCCAGCAGTTACGAGGGCTATGAGCAGTTCTTC.

This clonotype was counted ten times or more. The chain carries TRBV7-9 and TRBJ2-1, with D unresolved. Germline V lookup: CDR1 SEHNR, CDR2 FQNEAQ (reference sequence). Trimming removed 3 bases from V and 2 bases from J, with 11 bases in between. The CDR3 consists of 15 residues. CDR3 sequence reads: CASSLGSPPYNEQFF. The CDR3 nucleotides read TGTGCCAGCAGCTTGGGCAGCCCTCCCTACAATGAGCAGTTCTTC.

Details on this clonotype: One end of the junction does not line up with germline, which may come from a read error. The chain recombines TRBV5-1 with TRBJ2-1; 9 nucleotides match TRBD2. Germline V lookup: CDR1 SGHRS, CDR2 YFSETQ. The CDR3 totals 14 residues. The DNA for the CDR3 is TGCGCCACCAGCGGGGGGCCCTCCTACAATGAGCAGTTCTTC. It specifies CATSGGPSYNEQFF.

V gene TRBV12-3 or TRBV12-4 combines with J gene TRBJ2-3; 9 positions agree with TRBD1. The CDR3 length is 15 residues. The J segment lost 5 bases and the V segment lost 4 bases, leaving 7 bases of the junction unmatched. For the CDR3, the DNA is TGTGCCAGCAGTTATTGGACAGGGGAGGGAGATACGCAGTATTTT. Its translation: CASSYWTGEGDTQYF.

To note about this clonotype: A single base separates this from a much larger clone, so it may be a read error. The rearrangement joins TRBV12-3 or TRBV12-4 to TRBJ2-5; D may correspond to TRBD1 or TRBD2 (5 bases each). The CDR3 has 14 amino acids. V was cut by 6 bases and J by 5 bases, with 16 bases left in between. The CDR3 is CASSLHGTRETQYF. CDR3 nucleotides: TGTGCCAGCAGCCTGCACGGGACCCGGGAGACCCAGTACTTC.